The rows below give T cell receptor beta chains drawn from one sample of a study of cytomegalovirus exposure and HLA in healthy donors. Method: immunoSEQ multiplex PCR; TCRdb's copy keeps in-frame clones and lacks some. This sample has under 200,000 clones; around 80% occur once, and the top ten carry 4.5%. Sequencing was carried out using PBMCs. The receptors stem from a woman in her 50s in good health and CMV-seropositive. Both conserved end residues are part of each CDR3. Each record gives: CDR3 DNA, CDR3 protein, D gene, J gene, V gene, clone size. A D gene is named only where the DNA matches it firmly. Only some rows state a clone size, as once, few, many or a class for expanded clones.

CDR3nt: TGTGCCAGCAGCTTACAGACAGATGACTACACCTTC
CDR3aa: CASSLQTDDYTF
d_gene: .
j_gene: TRBJ1-2
v_gene: TRBV11-2
abundance: .

CDR3nt: TGTGCTAGCAGCTTAGACGCGGGGAATTCAGATACGCAGTATTTT
CDR3aa: CASSLDAGNSDTQYF
d_gene: .
j_gene: TRBJ2-3
v_gene: TRBV7-7
abundance: .

CDR3nt: TGTGCCAGTGCACAGGGTGGGAGCAATCAGCCCCAGCATTTT
CDR3aa: CASAQGGSNQPQHF
d_gene: .
j_gene: TRBJ1-5
v_gene: TRBV6-5
abundance: .

CDR3nt: TGTGCCAGCAGCGTAGGGGGAGGGAGGCAAGGTGGCTACACCTTC
CDR3aa: CASSVGGGRQGGYTF
d_gene: .
j_gene: TRBJ1-2
v_gene: TRBV9
abundance: .

CDR3nt: TGCGCCAGCAGCCTTAGCGGTTACGAGCAGTACTTC
CDR3aa: CASSLSGYEQYF
d_gene: .
j_gene: TRBJ2-7
v_gene: TRBV5-1
abundance: .

CDR3nt: TGTGCCAGCAGCTTAGAGGGGCACGCTCAGCCCCAGCATTTT
CDR3aa: CASSLEGHAQPQHF
d_gene: .
j_gene: TRBJ1-5
v_gene: TRBV11-3
abundance: few

CDR3nt: TGTGCCAGCAGCGTAGGAGCGGGGGGCCGCAATGAGCAGTTCTTC
CDR3aa: CASSVGAGGRNEQFF
d_gene: TRBD2
j_gene: TRBJ2-1
v_gene: TRBV9
abundance: .

CDR3nt: TGTGCCAGCAGCTTAATGGGACAGGGTAATGAAAAACTGTTTTTT
CDR3aa: CASSLMGQGNEKLFF
d_gene: TRBD1
j_gene: TRBJ1-4
v_gene: TRBV7-8
abundance: few

CDR3nt: TGTGCCAGTAGGAGCATCCCCGGCTACGAGCAGTACTTC
CDR3aa: CASRSIPGYEQYF
d_gene: .
j_gene: TRBJ2-7
v_gene: TRBV19
abundance: .

CDR3nt: TGTGCCAGCTCAGCGGGACAGGACTCCTACGAGCAGTACTTC
CDR3aa: CASSAGQDSYEQYF
d_gene: TRBD1
j_gene: TRBJ2-7
v_gene: TRBV18
abundance: .

CDR3nt: TGTGCCAGCAGCTTGGCTTTTTCCTACAATGAGCAGTTCTTC
CDR3aa: CASSLAFSYNEQFF
d_gene: .
j_gene: TRBJ2-1
v_gene: TRBV5-6
abundance: .

CDR3nt: TGTGCCAGCAGTTTCTGGCTAGCGGGAGCCGGGGAGCTGTTTTTT
CDR3aa: CASSFWLAGAGELFF
d_gene: TRBD2
j_gene: TRBJ2-2
v_gene: TRBV28
abundance: .

CDR3nt: TGTGCCACCAGCAGAGACAGGACTAGGGGTTTAAACATTCAGTACTTC
CDR3aa: CATSRDRTRGLNIQYF
d_gene: TRBD2
j_gene: TRBJ2-4
v_gene: TRBV15
abundance: .

CDR3nt: TGTGCCAGCAGCAAGGGACTAGCGGGGGGTAGGGCCCGGGAGCTGTTTTTT
CDR3aa: CASSKGLAGGRARELFF
d_gene: TRBD2
j_gene: TRBJ2-2
v_gene: TRBV7-3
abundance: once

CDR3nt: TGTGCCATCAGTGCGACGGGACAGGGGACCGGGGCCAACGTCCTGACTTTC
CDR3aa: CAISATGQGTGANVLTF
d_gene: TRBD1
j_gene: TRBJ2-6
v_gene: TRBV10-3
abundance: once

CDR3nt: TGTGCCACCCGGTACGGTAGCGGGGGTGCAGATACGCAGTATTTT
CDR3aa: CATRYGSGGADTQYF
d_gene: TRBD2
j_gene: TRBJ2-3
v_gene: TRBV10-3
abundance: .

CDR3nt: TGTGCCAGCAGTCCCTTAAGCGGGAGGAGCTCCTACGAGCAGTACTTC
CDR3aa: CASSPLSGRSSYEQYF
d_gene: TRBD2
j_gene: TRBJ2-7
v_gene: TRBV27
abundance: .

CDR3nt: TGTGCCAGCAGCCCTGACAGGGCCAGCTCCTACGAGCAGTACTTC
CDR3aa: CASSPDRASSYEQYF
d_gene: TRBD1
j_gene: TRBJ2-7
v_gene: TRBV7-2
abundance: .

CDR3nt: TGTGCCAGCAGCCGAGACAGGGAAGCCGGAAACACCATATATTTT
CDR3aa: CASSRDREAGNTIYF
d_gene: TRBD1
j_gene: TRBJ1-3
v_gene: TRBV4-2
abundance: .

CDR3nt: TGTGCCAGCAGGAGGGGGTACAATGAGCAGTTCTTC
CDR3aa: CASRRGYNEQFF
d_gene: .
j_gene: TRBJ2-1
v_gene: TRBV7-2
abundance: .

CDR3nt: TGCGCCAGCAGCTTGGCTAGCGGGGGGTCGTCTTTTTCCTACGAGCAGTACTTC
CDR3aa: CASSLASGGSSFSYEQYF
d_gene: TRBD2
j_gene: TRBJ2-7
v_gene: TRBV5-1
abundance: .

CDR3nt: TGCAGCGTTGCGTTGGGGACAGAAAACACTGAAGCTTTCTTT
CDR3aa: CSVALGTENTEAFF
d_gene: TRBD1
j_gene: TRBJ1-1
v_gene: TRBV29-1
abundance: .

CDR3nt: TGTGCCAGCTCACTAGGGTCCGGGGATGGCTACACCTTC
CDR3aa: CASSLGSGDGYTF
d_gene: .
j_gene: TRBJ1-2
v_gene: TRBV18
abundance: .

CDR3nt: TGTGCCAGCAGCTGGCGGTGGGGCGGGGGACCGAACACCGGGGAGCTGTTTTTT
CDR3aa: CASSWRWGGGPNTGELFF
d_gene: TRBD2
j_gene: TRBJ2-2
v_gene: TRBV5-8
abundance: .

CDR3nt: TGTGCCATCAGTGAGATGCACCTATCTAGCGGGAGGGACAATGAGCAGTTCTTC
CDR3aa: CAISEMHLSSGRDNEQFF
d_gene: TRBD2
j_gene: TRBJ2-1
v_gene: TRBV10-3
abundance: .

CDR3nt: TGCGCCAGCCGAGGGGGGGGGTGGGGGGCCCTGTATAGCAATCAGCCCCAGCATTTT
CDR3aa: CASRGGGWGALYSNQPQHF
d_gene: .
j_gene: TRBJ1-5
v_gene: TRBV5-1
abundance: .

CDR3nt: TGTGCCAGCAGCATAAACAGGGCAAATGAGCAGTTCTTC
CDR3aa: CASSINRANEQFF
d_gene: .
j_gene: TRBJ2-1
v_gene: TRBV9
abundance: .

CDR3nt: TGTGCCAGCGGACTAGCGGGAGGGACCTACAATGAGCAGTTCTTC
CDR3aa: CASGLAGGTYNEQFF
d_gene: TRBD2
j_gene: TRBJ2-1
v_gene: TRBV14
abundance: .

CDR3nt: TGTGCCAGCAGTTCTGCAGGGGTTTACGAGCAGTACTTC
CDR3aa: CASSSAGVYEQYF
d_gene: .
j_gene: TRBJ2-7
v_gene: TRBV6-6
abundance: .

CDR3nt: TGTGCCAGTAGCCTTGGGACTGGCTCCTACGAGCAGTACTTC
CDR3aa: CASSLGTGSYEQYF
d_gene: .
j_gene: TRBJ2-7
v_gene: TRBV19
abundance: once

CDR3nt: TGCGCCAGCAGCTTGGAGGGACTAAACTCCTACGAGCAGTACTTC
CDR3aa: CASSLEGLNSYEQYF
d_gene: TRBD2
j_gene: TRBJ2-7
v_gene: TRBV5-1
abundance: .

CDR3nt: TGCAGCGGAACCGGGACTAGCGGGTCCAAGGGGCAGTTCTTC
CDR3aa: CSGTGTSGSKGQFF
d_gene: TRBD2
j_gene: TRBJ2-1
v_gene: TRBV29-1
abundance: .

CDR3nt: TGTGCCAGCAGAAGTACGACAGGGGATACCGGGGAGCTGTTTTTT
CDR3aa: CASRSTTGDTGELFF
d_gene: TRBD1
j_gene: TRBJ2-2
v_gene: TRBV2
abundance: .

CDR3nt: TGTGCCCCCCAACTACAGGGGCCCTACGAGCAGTACTTC
CDR3aa: CAPQLQGPYEQYF
d_gene: TRBD1
j_gene: TRBJ2-7
v_gene: TRBV6-4
abundance: .

CDR3nt: TGTGCCATCAGGTTTAGCGGGGGAAGCTCCTACGAGCAGTACTTC
CDR3aa: CAIRFSGGSSYEQYF
d_gene: TRBD2
j_gene: TRBJ2-7
v_gene: TRBV10-3
abundance: once

CDR3nt: TGTGCCAGTAGTCCTGGGACGGGAGCTAACTATGGCTACACCTTC
CDR3aa: CASSPGTGANYGYTF
d_gene: .
j_gene: TRBJ1-2
v_gene: TRBV19
abundance: .

CDR3nt: TGTGCCAGCCGGGACAGGGTTAAGGGGAGTGGAAACACCATATATTTT
CDR3aa: CASRDRVKGSGNTIYF
d_gene: TRBD1
j_gene: TRBJ1-3
v_gene: TRBV19
abundance: .

CDR3nt: TGTGCCATCAGCCAAGGAGGGGAAAAACTGTTTTTT
CDR3aa: CAISQGGEKLFF
d_gene: .
j_gene: TRBJ1-4
v_gene: TRBV10-3
abundance: .

CDR3nt: TGCGCCAGCAGCGGGTCTCCGGAGCAAGAGACCCAGTACTTC
CDR3aa: CASSGSPEQETQYF
d_gene: .
j_gene: TRBJ2-5
v_gene: TRBV5-1
abundance: .

CDR3nt: TGTGCCAGTAGTAGAAAGATGGGACTAGCGGGGGGGATCAGCTCCTACAATGAGCAGTTCTTC
CDR3aa: CASSRKMGLAGGISSYNEQFF
d_gene: TRBD2
j_gene: TRBJ2-1
v_gene: TRBV19
abundance: .

CDR3nt: TGCGCCAGCAGCCAAGAAGAGGGACTAGCGGGTGGCAATGAGCAGTTCTTC
CDR3aa: CASSQEEGLAGGNEQFF
d_gene: TRBD2
j_gene: TRBJ2-1
v_gene: TRBV4-1
abundance: .

CDR3nt: TGTGCCAGCAGCTTAGGGCAGGGGGGCTCCTACGAGCAGTACTTC
CDR3aa: CASSLGQGGSYEQYF
d_gene: .
j_gene: TRBJ2-7
v_gene: TRBV7-2
abundance: once

CDR3nt: TGTGCCAGCAGCTTAGTGGCAGGGCAAGGAAACACCATATATTTT
CDR3aa: CASSLVAGQGNTIYF
d_gene: .
j_gene: TRBJ1-3
v_gene: TRBV7-2
abundance: .

CDR3nt: TGTGCCAGTAGTATGGAGGGGGCTTACACCAATGAGCAGTTCTTC
CDR3aa: CASSMEGAYTNEQFF
d_gene: .
j_gene: TRBJ2-1
v_gene: TRBV19
abundance: .

CDR3nt: TGTGCCAGCAGCGCCCCGATCGCAGCGGACCACTATGGCTACACCTTC
CDR3aa: CASSAPIAADHYGYTF
d_gene: .
j_gene: TRBJ1-2
v_gene: TRBV9
abundance: .

CDR3nt: TGCAGCGCGGAAACGACACTCGGCGGGGCCCAGTACTTC
CDR3aa: CSAETTLGGAQYF
d_gene: .
j_gene: TRBJ2-5
v_gene: TRBV29-1
abundance: .

CDR3nt: TGTGCCAGCAGTTACGGGCAGGTCTTGTCCGGGGAGCTGTTTTTT
CDR3aa: CASSYGQVLSGELFF
d_gene: .
j_gene: TRBJ2-2
v_gene: TRBV6-5
abundance: .

CDR3nt: TGTGCCAGCAGCTTACCAGCGGGGGGGCTAGGAGAGACCCAGTACTTC
CDR3aa: CASSLPAGGLGETQYF
d_gene: TRBD2
j_gene: TRBJ2-5
v_gene: TRBV7-6
abundance: .